Following are 30 T cell receptor beta chains from one sample sequenced in a study of T cell repertoires in cytomegalovirus infection. TCRdb recomputed calls from the reads with MiXCR, one row per CDR3 protein. In the table there are hundreds of thousands of distinct CDR3 sequences, 10% to 12% of which are singletons. The material sequenced was PBMCs. Source of these receptors: a human donor in good health (CMV status not recorded). Some clones in this sample may be carry-over from other donors' samples.

This clonotype was observed a handful of times. The rearrangement links TRBV24-1 to TRBJ1-2; TRBD1 is a possible D gene (5 bases). This CDR3 comprises 13 residues. V gave up 6 bases and J gave up 7 bases, with 14 bases separating them. Germline V gene lookup returns CDR1 KGHDR and CDR2 SFDVKD. The CDR3 nucleotides are TGTGCCACCAGTCCAGGCCAGGGTAGTGGCTACACCTTC. Protein product: CATSPGQGSGYTF.

This clonotype was seen ten or more times. This chain links TRBV10-3 with TRBJ1-2; D is ambiguous. Germline V gives CDR1 ENHRY, CDR2 SYGVKD. CDR3 size: 12 residues. V was trimmed by 7 bases and J by 5 bases, leaving 11 bases between them. CDR3: CAITEDEYGYTF. The DNA for the CDR3 is TGTGCCATCACCGAGGACGAATATGGCTACACCTTC.

This clonotype occurred many times. In nucleotides, the CDR3 is TGTGCCAGCAGCTCCCCCGAGGGGACAGGGGGCAACGAGCAGTACTTC. Translated, it gives CASSSPEGTGGNEQYF. The chain carries TRBV7-6 and TRBJ2-7; 12 bases are a match to TRBD1. The length of the CDR3 is 16 residues. Trimming cost V 4 bases and J 5 bases; bases outside gene matches: 9. Germline V gene lookup returns CDR1 SGHVS and CDR2 FNYEAQ.

This clonotype was counted a few times. CDR3 amino acids: CSVAEAVSYNEQFF. The CDR3 nucleotides are TGCAGCGTTGCTGAGGCAGTATCCTACAATGAGCAGTTCTTC. V is TRBV29-1 and J is TRBJ2-1; D gene unclear. V lost 4 bases and J lost 1, with 11 bases in between. This CDR3 is 14 amino acids long. The V gene's germline CDR1 is SQVTM and CDR2 ANQGSEA.

Comment on this clonotype: This sequence may be a read error, since a much larger clone differs from it by one base. This chain links TRBV7-6 with TRBJ1-1, with no clear D. Looked up from germline, CDR1 is SGHVS and CDR2 is FNYEAQ. The CDR3 length is 16 residues. In DNA, the CDR3 is TGTCCCAGCAGCCCTGGGCGAGGCAGCTTGAACACTGAAGCTTTCTTT. This gives the protein CPSSPGRGSLNTEAFF.

At least ten counts were recorded for this clonotype. The chain joins TRBV28 to TRBJ2-7; 12 bases are a match to TRBD2. The CDR3 has 17 residues. Germline loops: CDR1 MDHEN, CDR2 SYDVKM. Trimming cost V 1 base and J 4 bases; bases outside gene matches: 8. The CDR3 sequence: CASSLSRLAGAEYEQYF. The CDR3 DNA reads as TGTGCCAGCAGTTTATCGCGACTAGCGGGAGCTGAGTACGAGCAGTACTTC.

This clonotype was counted ten times or more. The chain employs TRBV19 and TRBJ2-7, with D maybe TRBD1 (6 bases). This CDR3 contains 14 residues. The germline V gene has CDR1 LNHDA and CDR2 SQIVND (reference sequence). V dropped 4 bases and J dropped 4 bases, with 14 bases sitting between them. CDR3 in amino acids: CASSTLGQGYEQYF. CDR3 DNA: TGTGCCAGTAGTACCCTCGGGCAGGGGTACGAGCAGTACTTC.

The chain couples TRBV6-6 to TRBJ1-2; TRBD1 might be the D (5 bases). The CDR3 loop spans 13 amino acids. Germline assignment: CDR1 MNHNY and CDR2 SVGAGI (reference sequence). V lost 6 bases and J lost 0, with 8 bases in between. In nucleotides, the CDR3 is TGTGCCAGCAGGACAGCTACTAACTATGGCTACACCTTC. Protein product: CASRTATNYGYTF.

This clonotype occurred many times. This rearrangement joins TRBV7-2 to TRBJ2-1; 8 bases line up with TRBD2. CDR3 length equals 15 residues. J was trimmed by 6 bases and V by 5 bases; bases with no gene match: 9. In germline, CDR1 is SGHTA, CDR2 FQGNSA. The DNA for the CDR3 is TGTGCCAGCAGCCCTCGGGGGGGGGCCGTCAATGAGCAGTTCTTC. Amino acids: CASSPRGGAVNEQFF.

This clonotype has just a few counts. The CDR3 nucleotides read TGTGCCAGCAGACATACAAGAGTCTACGAGCAGTACTTC. It is translated as CASRHTRVYEQYF. The rearrangement uses TRBV6-1 and TRBJ2-7; unclear D gene. The CDR3 loop spans 13 amino acids. Between the trimmed V and J ends, which lost 6 bases and 3 bases, there was a span of 12 bases. Germline-derived CDR1 and CDR2 are MNHNS and SASEGT.

The chain carries TRBV25-1 and TRBJ1-4; possible D gene TRBD1, 5 bases. Per germline, CDR1 MGHDK and CDR2 SYGVNS. CDR3 length equals 18 residues. The ends were cut back, 2 bases at V and 0 bases at J, with 16 bases in the middle. The CDR3 sequence is CASSELNYVTATNEKLFF. The CDR3 coding sequence is TGTGCCAGCAGTGAACTCAATTACGTGACAGCAACTAATGAAAAACTGTTTTTT.

This clonotype was counted between two and nine times. This chain uses TRBV2 with TRBJ2-3; TRBD2 matches 12 bases. CDR1 is SNHLY, CDR2 FYNNEI, per germline. The CDR3 is 15 residues long. The V and J ends lost 2 bases and 4 bases, in that order; junction bases with no gene match: 1. CDR3 sequence (DNA): TGTGCCAGCAGTGAATCTAGCGGGAGGGCAGATACGCAGTATTTT. This translates into CASSESSGRADTQYF.

The chain carries TRBV28 and TRBJ2-7; 8 positions match TRBD2. The CDR3 totals 13 residues. Germline lookup yields CDR1 MDHEN and CDR2 SYDVKM. V lost 5 bases, J lost 7 bases, and 7 bases stayed unmatched. The CDR3 here is CASSSGTRGEQYF. The DNA for the CDR3 is TGTGCCAGCAGTAGTGGGACTAGAGGAGAGCAGTACTTC. Full variable domain (remainder filled in from reference TRBV28 and TRBJ2-7): DVKVTQSSRYLVKRTGEKVFLECVQDMDHENMFWYRQDPGLGLRLIYFSYDVKMKEKGDIPEGYSVSREKKERFSLILESASTNQTSMYLCASSSGTRGEQYFGPGTRLTVT.

The chain joins TRBV3-1 to TRBJ2-5; D not certain. Germline V CDR1 and CDR2: LGHDT, YNNKEL (reference sequence). This CDR3 has 12 residues. Trimming shortened V by 1 base and J by 9 bases, and 9 bases separated the two germline ends. CDR3 amino acids: CASSQVNPPQYF. Here the CDR3 DNA reads TGTGCCAGCAGCCAAGTTAACCCCCCCCAGTACTTC.

The chain carries TRBV18 and TRBJ2-6; D gene uncertain. The CDR3 totals 15 residues. V was trimmed by 0 bases and J by 2 bases, leaving 5 bases between them. Germline V CDR1 and CDR2: KGHSH, LQKENI. CDR3 sequence: CASSPPLAGANVLTF. The CDR3 bases are TGTGCCAGCTCACCACCGCTGGCTGGGGCCAACGTCCTGACTTTC.

The chain employs TRBV30 and TRBJ2-5, with 10 bases fitting TRBD1. CDR1 and CDR2 (germline): GTSNPN, SVGIG (reference sequence). The J segment lost 5 bases and the V segment lost 5 bases, leaving 14 bases of the junction unmatched. The CDR3 totals 16 residues. The CDR3 DNA follows: TGTGCCTGGGCTTCCTGGGGGACAGGGGCTGTTGAGACCCAGTACTTC. Amino acid sequence: CAWASWGTGAVETQYF.

The chain couples TRBV7-9 to TRBJ2-3; possibly TRBD1 or TRBD2 for D (5 bases each). The germline V gene encodes CDR1 SEHNR and CDR2 FQNEAQ (reference sequence). This CDR3 has 15 residues. V was cut by 6 bases and J by 5 bases, with 18 bases left in between. CDR3 region: CASSEGPIFQDTQYF. The CDR3 nucleotides read TGTGCCAGCAGTGAGGGACCGATCTTTCAAGATACGCAGTATTTT. Complete variable domain (other parts from reference TRBV7-9 and TRBJ2-3): DTGVSQNPRHKITKRGQNVTFRCDPISEHNRLYWYRQTLGQGPEFLTYFQNEAQLEKSRLLSDRFSAERPKGSFSTLEIQRTEQGDSAMYLCASSEGPIFQDTQYFGPGTRLTVL.

At least ten counts were recorded for this clonotype. V is TRBV18 and J is TRBJ2-3; the match to TRBD2 covers 13 bases. The CDR3 loop spans 19 amino acids. The germline V gene encodes CDR1 KGHSH and CDR2 LQKENI. V lost 6 bases to trimming and J lost 4 bases; unmatched junction nucleotides: 16. This CDR3 reads CASSTRGRLAGGSADTQYF. As DNA, the CDR3 is TGTGCCAGCTCCACCCGCGGGAGACTAGCGGGAGGTTCCGCAGATACGCAGTATTTT.

Ten or more counts support this clonotype. The rearrangement joins TRBV7-2 to TRBJ2-1; D uncertain. Germline CDR1 reads SGHTA; CDR2 reads FQGNSA. V gave up 0 bases and J gave up 8 bases, with 5 bases separating them. The CDR3 consists of 12 residues. DNA for the CDR3: TGTGCCAGCAGCTTAGCGCGCTATGAGCAGTTCTTC. This codes for CASSLARYEQFF.

DNA for the CDR3: TGCGCCAGCAGTAGGGGGACAGGGGGGAAAAACATTCAGTACTTC. It specifies CASSRGTGGKNIQYF. The J gene is TRBJ2-4, the V gene TRBV5-1, with 11 positions matching TRBD1. The V segment lost 5 bases and the J segment 4 bases; nucleotides outside the gene matches: 5. Per the germline V gene, CDR1 is SGHRS and CDR2 is YFSETQ. There are 15 residues in the CDR3.

This clonotype was seen ten or more times. This chain connects TRBV7-3 to TRBJ2-2; the match to TRBD2 covers 8 bases. CDR3 length: 14 residues. Germline trimming cut 6 bases from V and 4 bases from J; bases unmatched to any gene: 4. Germline CDR1 is SGHTA and CDR2 is FQGTGA. The CDR3 DNA sequence: TGTGCCAGCAGTTCGGGGGGGCTCACCGGGGAGCTGTTTTTT. Translating it yields CASSSGGLTGELFF.

This clonotype was seen many times. The V and J genes are TRBV7-9 and TRBJ2-2; TRBD1 aligns across 9 bases. Germline CDR1 SEHNR, CDR2 FQNEAQ (reference sequence). The CDR3 runs to 15 residues. The trim removed 5 bases at V and 4 bases at J, leaving 5 bases unmatched. The CDR3 coding sequence is TGTGCCAGCAGCCCCGGGACAGGGATCACCGGGGAGCTGTTTTTT. Protein sequence: CASSPGTGITGELFF.

A few counts support this clonotype. The chain carries TRBV19 and TRBJ1-5; TRBD1 might be the D (6 bases). The CDR3 loop spans 14 amino acids. The ends were cut back, 7 bases at V and 5 bases at J, with 15 bases in the middle. Germline CDR1 reads LNHDA; CDR2 reads SQIVND (reference sequence). The CDR3 protein is CASTGQGNYQPQHF. The CDR3 DNA follows: TGTGCCAGTACCGGGCAGGGGAATTATCAGCCCCAGCATTTT.

The chain combines TRBV14 with TRBJ2-1; D may be TRBD2 (5 bases). Trimming took off 0 bases at V and 1 base at J, with 13 bases between the two ends. The CDR3 totals 17 residues. Germline V gene lookup returns CDR1 SGHDN and CDR2 FVKESK. CDR3 coding DNA: TGTGCCAGCAGCCAAGAGACAACTAGTAGGTCCTACAATGAGCAGTTCTTC. Protein sequence: CASSQETTSRSYNEQFF.

The V gene is TRBV18, the J gene TRBJ2-7; D might be TRBD1 or TRBD2, each matching 5 bases. Per the germline V gene, CDR1 is KGHSH and CDR2 is LQKENI. There are 15 residues in the CDR3. Between the trimmed V and J ends, which lost 3 bases and 1 base, there was a span of 13 bases. DNA of the CDR3: TGTGCCAGCTCACCCGAGGGGCGGACGTCCTACGAGCAGTACTTC. Translated, it gives CASSPEGRTSYEQYF. The full variable domain, rest sourced from reference TRBV18 and TRBJ2-7, is NAGVMQNPRHLVRRRGQEARLRCSPMKGHSHVYWYRQLPEEGLKFMVYLQKENIIDESGMPKERFSAEFPKEGPSILRIQQVVRGDSAAYFCASSPEGRTSYEQYFGPGTRLTVT.

This clonotype was counted many times. CDR3 nucleotides: TGTGCCAGCAGCGCCCGACTAGCGGGAGTGGACCACAATGAGCAGTTCTTC. It codes for CASSARLAGVDHNEQFF. The chain joins TRBV7-6 to TRBJ2-1, with 12 bases that match TRBD2. This CDR3 comprises 17 residues. V shed 5 bases, J shed 5 bases, and the junction held 10 bases outside the gene matches. CDR1 SGHVS and CDR2 FNYEAQ come from the germline V gene. Looking up the rest from reference TRBV7-6 and TRBJ2-1 gives the full variable domain: GAGVSQSPRYKVTKRGQDVALRCDPISGHVSLYWYRQALGQGPEFLTYFNYEAQQDKSGLPNDRFSAERPEGSISTLTIQRTEQRDSAMYRCASSARLAGVDHNEQFFGPGTRLTVL.

In DNA form, the CDR3 reads TGTGCCAGCTACGGGACCTCGGAGGACAGGGGGCGCGGCTATGGCTACACCTTC. It encodes CASYGTSEDRGRGYGYTF. The chain uses TRBV9 and TRBJ1-2, with 11 positions matching TRBD1. The germline V gene encodes CDR1 SGDLS and CDR2 YYNGEE. The CDR3 sequence is 18 residues long. The ends lost 7 bases at V and 4 bases at J; junction bases unmatched: 18.

This chain joins TRBV29-1 and TRBJ2-2; D is unresolved. The length of the CDR3 is 12 residues. CDR1 is SQVTM, CDR2 ANQGSEA, per germline. The V end was cut by 2 bases, the J end by 9 bases, with 10 bases between. The DNA of the CDR3 is TGCAGCGTTGAATTCGAATCGCGGGAGCTGTTTTTT. Amino acid sequence: CSVEFESRELFF.

A few counts support this clonotype. The chain carries TRBV24-1 and TRBJ1-5, with a tentative D call TRBD1 (6 bases). Looked up from germline, CDR1 is KGHDR and CDR2 is SFDVKD. V was trimmed by 6 bases and J by 3 bases, leaving 14 bases between them. This CDR3 comprises 15 residues. In DNA, the CDR3 is TGTGCCACCAGTCGCGATGGGGGGCTCAATCAGCCCCAGCATTTT. Its translation is CATSRDGGLNQPQHF.

This clonotype was observed at least ten times. V gene TRBV4-1 combines with J gene TRBJ2-1, with 8 nucleotides matching TRBD2. V shed 5 bases, J shed 5 bases, and the junction held 8 bases outside the gene matches. CDR3 size: 15 residues. Germline V gives CDR1 MGHRA, CDR2 YSYEKL. The CDR3 reads CASSGGTAGDNEQFF. As DNA, the CDR3 is TGCGCCAGCAGCGGTGGTACAGCGGGGGACAATGAGCAGTTCTTC.